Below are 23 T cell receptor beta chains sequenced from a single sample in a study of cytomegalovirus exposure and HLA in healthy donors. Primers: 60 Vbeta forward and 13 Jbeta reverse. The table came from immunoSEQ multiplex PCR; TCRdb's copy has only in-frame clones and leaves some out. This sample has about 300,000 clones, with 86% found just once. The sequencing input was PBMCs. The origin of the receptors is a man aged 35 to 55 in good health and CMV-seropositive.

This chain's CDR3 is CASSRQGGPYEQYF. CDR3 nucleotide sequence: TGTGCCAGCAGTAGACAGGGTGGGCCCTACGAGCAGTACTTC. V and J are TRBV2 and TRBJ2-7, with 7 nucleotides matching TRBD1. CDR1 is SNHLY and CDR2 is FYNNEI in the germline V gene. The ends lost 5 bases at V and 2 bases at J; junction bases unmatched: 6. The CDR3 spans 14 residues.

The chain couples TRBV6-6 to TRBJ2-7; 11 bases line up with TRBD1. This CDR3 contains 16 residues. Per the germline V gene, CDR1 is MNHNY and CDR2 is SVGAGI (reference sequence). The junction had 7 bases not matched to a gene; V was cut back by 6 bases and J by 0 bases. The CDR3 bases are TGTGCCAGCAGCGCTACGGACAGGGGGCGCTCCTACGAGCAGTACTTC. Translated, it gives CASSATDRGRSYEQYF.

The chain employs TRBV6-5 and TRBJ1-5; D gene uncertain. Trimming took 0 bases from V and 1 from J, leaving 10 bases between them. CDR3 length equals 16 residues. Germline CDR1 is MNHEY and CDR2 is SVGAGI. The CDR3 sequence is CASSYSAGGSNQPQHF. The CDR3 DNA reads TGTGCCAGCAGTTACTCGGCGGGCGGGAGCAATCAGCCCCAGCATTTT.

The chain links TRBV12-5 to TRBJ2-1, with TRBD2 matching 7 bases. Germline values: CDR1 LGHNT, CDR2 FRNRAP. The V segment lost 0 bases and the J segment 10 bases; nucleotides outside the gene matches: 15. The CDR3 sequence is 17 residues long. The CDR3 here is CASGLVGLAEKPREQFF. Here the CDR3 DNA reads TGTGCTAGTGGTTTGGTAGGTCTAGCGGAAAAACCAAGGGAGCAGTTCTTC.

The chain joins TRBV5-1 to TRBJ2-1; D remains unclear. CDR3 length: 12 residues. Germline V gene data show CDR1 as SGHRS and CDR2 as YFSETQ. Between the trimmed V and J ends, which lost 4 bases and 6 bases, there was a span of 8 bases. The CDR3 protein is CASSILSNEQFF. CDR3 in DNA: TGCGCCAGCAGCATTCTAAGCAATGAGCAGTTCTTC.

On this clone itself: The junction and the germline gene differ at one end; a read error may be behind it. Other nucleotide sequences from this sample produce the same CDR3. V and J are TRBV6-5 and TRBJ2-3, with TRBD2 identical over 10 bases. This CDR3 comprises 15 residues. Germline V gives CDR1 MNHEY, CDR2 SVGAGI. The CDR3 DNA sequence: TGTGCCAGCAGTTCTAGCGGGAGCAGCACGGATACGCAGTATTTT. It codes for CASSSSGSSTDTQYF.

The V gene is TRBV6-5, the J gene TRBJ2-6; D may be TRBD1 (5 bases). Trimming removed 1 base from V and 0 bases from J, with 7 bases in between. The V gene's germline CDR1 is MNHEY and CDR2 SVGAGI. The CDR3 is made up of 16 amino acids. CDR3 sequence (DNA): TGTGCCAGCAGTTACTTCCAGGGCTCTGGGGCCAACGTCCTGACTTTC. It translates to CASSYFQGSGANVLTF.

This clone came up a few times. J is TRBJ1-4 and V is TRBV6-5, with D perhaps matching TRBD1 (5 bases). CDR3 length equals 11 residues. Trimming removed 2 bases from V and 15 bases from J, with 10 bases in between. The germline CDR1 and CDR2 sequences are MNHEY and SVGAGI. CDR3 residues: CASSYDRGVFF. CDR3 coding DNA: TGTGCCAGCAGTTACGACCGGGGGGTGTTTTTT.

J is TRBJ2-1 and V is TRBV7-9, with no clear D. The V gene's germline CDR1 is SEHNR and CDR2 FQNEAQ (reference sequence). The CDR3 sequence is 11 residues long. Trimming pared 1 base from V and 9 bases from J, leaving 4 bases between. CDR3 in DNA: TGTGCCAGCAGCTTAGGGGCTGAGCAGTTCTTC. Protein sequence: CASSLGAEQFF.

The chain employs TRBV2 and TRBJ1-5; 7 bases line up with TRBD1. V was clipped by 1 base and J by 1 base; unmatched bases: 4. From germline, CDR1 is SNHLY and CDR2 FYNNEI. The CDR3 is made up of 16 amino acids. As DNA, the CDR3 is TGTGCCAGCAGTGAAGGATTACAGGGGAGCAATCAGCCCCAGCATTTT. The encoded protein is CASSEGLQGSNQPQHF.

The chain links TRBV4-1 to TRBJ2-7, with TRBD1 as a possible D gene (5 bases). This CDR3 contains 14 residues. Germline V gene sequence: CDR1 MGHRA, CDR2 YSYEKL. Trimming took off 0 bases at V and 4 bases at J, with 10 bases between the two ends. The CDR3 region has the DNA TGCGCCAGCAGCCAAGATGTCAGGGCGTACGAGCAGTACTTC. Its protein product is CASSQDVRAYEQYF.

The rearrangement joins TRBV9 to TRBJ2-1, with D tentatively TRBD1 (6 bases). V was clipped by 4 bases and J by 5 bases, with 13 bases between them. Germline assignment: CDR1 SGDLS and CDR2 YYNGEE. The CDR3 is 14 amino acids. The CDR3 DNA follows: TGTGCCAGCAGCCCAGGGGCGATTAACAATGAGCAGTTCTTC. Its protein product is CASSPGAINNEQFF.

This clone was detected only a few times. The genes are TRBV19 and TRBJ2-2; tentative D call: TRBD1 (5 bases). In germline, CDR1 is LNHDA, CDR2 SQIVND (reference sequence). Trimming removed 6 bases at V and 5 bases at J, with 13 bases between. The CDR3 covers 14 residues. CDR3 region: CASRFDRLTGELFF. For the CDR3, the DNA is TGTGCCAGTAGATTCGACAGATTAACCGGGGAGCTGTTTTTT. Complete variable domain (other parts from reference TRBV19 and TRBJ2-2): DGGITQSPKYLFRKEGQNVTLSCEQNLNHDAMYWYRQDPGQGLRLIYYSQIVNDFQKGDIAEGYSVSREKKESFPLTVTSAQKNPTAFYLCASRFDRLTGELFFGEGSRLTVL.

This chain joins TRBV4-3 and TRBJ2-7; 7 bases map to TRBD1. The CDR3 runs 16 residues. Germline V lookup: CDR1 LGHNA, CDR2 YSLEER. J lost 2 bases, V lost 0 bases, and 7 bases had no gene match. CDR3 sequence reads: CASSQDRTGTTYEQYF. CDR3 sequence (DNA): TGCGCCAGCAGCCAAGATAGGACAGGTACTACCTACGAGCAGTACTTC.

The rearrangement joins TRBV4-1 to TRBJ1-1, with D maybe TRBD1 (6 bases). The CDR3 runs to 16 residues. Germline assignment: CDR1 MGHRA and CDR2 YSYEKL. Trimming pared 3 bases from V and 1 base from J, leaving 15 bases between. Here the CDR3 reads CASSHQVGGGNTEAFF. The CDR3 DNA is TGCGCCAGCAGCCATCAAGTGGGAGGGGGGAACACTGAAGCTTTCTTT.

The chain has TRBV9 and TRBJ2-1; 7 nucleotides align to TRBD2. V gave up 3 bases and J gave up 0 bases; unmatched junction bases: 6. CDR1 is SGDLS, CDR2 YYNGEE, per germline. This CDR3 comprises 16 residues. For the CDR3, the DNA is TGTGCCAGCAGCGGCCAGCGGGGCAGCTCCTACAATGAGCAGTTCTTC. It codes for CASSGQRGSSYNEQFF.

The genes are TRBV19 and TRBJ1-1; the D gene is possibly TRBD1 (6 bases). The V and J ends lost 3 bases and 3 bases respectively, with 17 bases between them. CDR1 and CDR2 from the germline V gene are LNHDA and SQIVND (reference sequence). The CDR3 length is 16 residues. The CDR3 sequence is CASSIGGGVVDTEAFF. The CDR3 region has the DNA TGTGCCAGTAGTATCGGGGGGGGCGTTGTGGACACTGAAGCTTTCTTT.

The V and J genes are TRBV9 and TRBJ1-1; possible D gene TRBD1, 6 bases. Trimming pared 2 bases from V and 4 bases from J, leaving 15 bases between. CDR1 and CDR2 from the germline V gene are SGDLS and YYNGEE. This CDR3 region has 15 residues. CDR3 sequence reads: CASSVLRDTGTEAFF. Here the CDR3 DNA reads TGTGCCAGCAGCGTGCTAAGGGACACCGGCACTGAAGCTTTCTTT.

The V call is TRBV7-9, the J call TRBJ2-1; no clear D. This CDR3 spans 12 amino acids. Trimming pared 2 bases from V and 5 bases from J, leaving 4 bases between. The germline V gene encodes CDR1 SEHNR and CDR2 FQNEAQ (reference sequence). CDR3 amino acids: CASSLPNNEQFF. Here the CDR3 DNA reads TGTGCCAGCAGCTTACCCAACAATGAGCAGTTCTTC.

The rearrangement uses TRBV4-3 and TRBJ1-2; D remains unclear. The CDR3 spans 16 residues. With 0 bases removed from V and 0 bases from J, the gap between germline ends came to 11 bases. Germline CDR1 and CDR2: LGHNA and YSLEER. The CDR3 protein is CASSQDRVATNYGYTF. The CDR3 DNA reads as TGCGCCAGCAGCCAAGATCGGGTGGCAACTAACTATGGCTACACCTTC.

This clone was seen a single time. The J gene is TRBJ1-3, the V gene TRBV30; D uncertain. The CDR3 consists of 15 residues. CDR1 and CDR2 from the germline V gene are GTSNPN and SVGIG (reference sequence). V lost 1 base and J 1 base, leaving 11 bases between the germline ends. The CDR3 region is CAWSDQIVSGNTIYF. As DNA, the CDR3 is TGTGCCTGGAGTGACCAGATCGTATCTGGAAACACCATATATTTT.

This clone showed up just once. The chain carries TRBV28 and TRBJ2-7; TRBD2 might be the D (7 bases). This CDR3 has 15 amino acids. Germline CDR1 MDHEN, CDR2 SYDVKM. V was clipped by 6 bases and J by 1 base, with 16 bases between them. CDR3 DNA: TGTGCCAGCAGCCAGGGGAGGGGTGTTTCCTACGAGCAGTACTTC. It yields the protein CASSQGRGVSYEQYF.

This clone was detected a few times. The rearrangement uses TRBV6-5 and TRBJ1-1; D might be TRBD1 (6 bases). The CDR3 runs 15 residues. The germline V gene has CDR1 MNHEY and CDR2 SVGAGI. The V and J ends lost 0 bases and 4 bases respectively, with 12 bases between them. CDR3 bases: TGTGCCAGCAGTTACTCGGGGGCGGGAGGCACTGAAGCTTTCTTT. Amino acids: CASSYSGAGGTEAFF.